This T cell receptor (beta chain) was identified in a study of technical replicates of blood from a handful of donors listed by TCRdb under 2017. The sample holds one count of this clone. The clone's antigen remains unknown. Per-nucleotide qualities are absent, and no much larger clonotype sits a single base away. The cysteine opens and the phenylalanine closes a CDR3 of 11 amino acids. Only the CDR3 DNA is retained, 33 bases long and in frame from the first base. The junction carries 9 bases between V and J, which are trimmed by 5 bases and 5 bases respectively. Reading the germline V gene (reference sequence) gives CDR1 DFQATT and CDR2 SNEGSKA. Library construction relied on the immunoSEQ multiplex PCR assay. As stored in TCRdb, this immuneACCESS dataset retains in-frame rearrangements with V and J assigned. A fraction of the clones does not appear; measured against another copy, unresolved V genes explain less than half of the discrepancy, and the remainder lacks a known reason. Counted in this sample were tens of thousands of clones; 90% of them appeared once. Approximately 5% of the sample is taken by the ten largest.

The chain links TRBV20-1 with TRBJ1-2, with a weak D call of TRBD1 (6 bases match). The receptor's source is a human donor in good health. Some clones in this sample may be carry-over from other donors' samples. Sequenced material: PBMCs. This receptor has the CDR3 CSARQGYGYTF. The nucleotide sequence is given as TGCAGTGCTCGGCAGGGGTATGGCTACACCTTC.